The rows below give T cell receptor beta chains drawn from one sample of a study of molecular identifiers for immune sequencing clone quantification. TCRdb fed the PCR reads into MiXCR, producing one record per CDR3 protein. Among about 630,000 distinct CDR3 sequences listed, over 25% were seen once. Sequencing was performed on naive CD8+ T cells from blood, with Jurkat cell RNA spiked in. These receptors all stem from a human donor in good health. Some libraries in this study had Jurkat cell RNA spiked in. The CDR3 runs from the conserved cysteine through the conserved F or W. Fields, in order: D gene, V gene, J gene, clone size, CDR3 DNA, CDR3 protein. D genes are given only for firm matches. Some rows mark clone size as missing; the rest say once, few, many or name a class of expanded clone.

TRBD2,TRBV19,TRBJ2-2,few,TGTGCCAGTAAACTAGCGGGGGGGCCTCCCGGGGAGCTGTTTTTT,CASKLAGGPPGELFF
-,TRBV28,TRBJ1-1,-,TGTGCCAGCAGTTTTATCACTGAAGCTTTCTTT,CASSFITEAFF
TRBD2,TRBV20-1,TRBJ2-3,-,TGCAGTGCCGGGACTAGCGGGGGACTTAGCACAGATACGCAGTGTTTT,CSAGTSGGLSTDTQCF
-,TRBV29-1,TRBJ2-2,many,TGCAGCGTCCTAGGGGGGACCGGGGAGCTGTTTTTT,CSVLGGTGELFF
TRBD1,TRBV6-1,TRBJ1-2,-,TGTGCCAGCACCACAATAGGACAGGGGTTTGGCTACACCTTC,CASTTIGQGFGYTF
-,TRBV29-1,TRBJ1-1,many,TGCAGCGCCAACCTGAACACTGAAGCTTTCTTT,CSANLNTEAFF
-,TRBV7-6,TRBJ2-7,-,TGTGCCAGCAGCCAAGCGGAAGCCTACGAGCAGTACTTC,CASSQAEAYEQYF
-,TRBV27,TRBJ2-7,-,TGTGCCAGCAGTTTAGTGCGGCGGGGAGGCTACGAGCAGTACTTC,CASSLVRRGGYEQYF
-,TRBV18,TRBJ2-1,-,TGTGCCAGCTCACCCACTAGGGCTGAGCAGTTCTTC,CASSPTRAEQFF
TRBD2,TRBV25-1,TRBJ2-3,many,TGTGCCAGCAGTGAGGCCCAGTCACTAGCGGGAGCATTCACAGATACGCAGTATTTT,CASSEAQSLAGAFTDTQYF
TRBD1,TRBV4-3,TRBJ2-1,-,TGCGCCAGCAGCCAAGATTCAGGGGGCGGGCAGTTCTTC,CASSQDSGGGQFF
-,TRBV6-1,TRBJ2-7,-,TGTGCCAGCAGTGATACAGGGTCCTACGAGCAGTACTTC,CASSDTGSYEQYF
-,TRBV19,TRBJ1-1,many,TGTGCCAGTAGTATGTCAGATGAAGCTTTCTTT,CASSMSDEAFF
TRBD2,TRBV19,TRBJ2-1,few,TGTGCCAGTAGTATGGTGTACGGACTAGCGCCCGGCGGTGAGCAGTTCTTC,CASSMVYGLAPGGEQFF
-,TRBV28,TRBJ2-5,many,TGTGCCAGCAAATCCCTCCGGGACATAGAGACCCAGTACTTC,CASKSLRDIETQYF
TRBD2,TRBV5-1,TRBJ2-4,many,TGCGCCAGCAGCTTGGCCGGTAGCGGGGCCAAAAACATTCAGTACTTC,CASSLAGSGAKNIQYF
-,TRBV14,TRBJ1-2,-,TGTGCCAGCAGCAGTCGGGGGACCCTCTATGGCTACACCTTC,CASSSRGTLYGYTF
-,TRBV5-1,TRBJ1-2,many,TGCGCCAGCAGCTTGGGGGGAGACCATGGCTACACCTTC,CASSLGGDHGYTF
TRBD1,TRBV4-3,TRBJ2-1,-,TGCGCCAGCAGCCAGGACGGACAGGGGGGCTACAATGAGCAGTTCTTC,CASSQDGQGGYNEQFF
-,TRBV12-3/TRBV12-4,TRBJ2-4,few,TGTGCCAGCAGTTCTGCAGGACGGGACATTCAGTACTTC,CASSSAGRDIQYF
-,TRBV5-6,TRBJ2-5,many,TGTGCCAGCAGCTTGGGGGCAGAAGAGACCCAGTACTTC,CASSLGAEETQYF
TRBD1,TRBV6-5,TRBJ2-7,many,TGTGCCAGCAGTTACTCGATTGGGACAGGGCTGGCCGAGCAGTACTTC,CASSYSIGTGLAEQYF
-,TRBV27,TRBJ2-7,once,TGTGCCGGCAGTTTATCGGCCGGGACACAGAGCTCCTACGAGCAGTACTTC,CAGSLSAGTQSSYEQYF
TRBD2,TRBV4-1,TRBJ2-2,many,TGCGCCAGCAGCCAAGAACTAGCGGGGGGACCGAACACCGGGGAGCTGTTTTTT,CASSQELAGGPNTGELFF
-,TRBV9,TRBJ2-3,many,TGTGCCAGCAGCACAAGGGACGGGGCCACAGATACGCAGTATTTT,CASSTRDGATDTQYF
-,TRBV6-6,TRBJ1-5,-,TGTGCCAGCAGTTACTCAGGGCCGGGAGGTTTCAATCAGCCCCAGCATTTT,CASSYSGPGGFNQPQHF
-,TRBV25-1,TRBJ1-4,-,TGTGCCAGCAGTGAATGGACAGCAGTTAATGAAAAACTGTTTTTT,CASSEWTAVNEKLFF
-,TRBV24-1,TRBJ2-2,few,TGTGCCACCAGTGATCCAACGATCGAAAACACCGGGGAGCTGTTTTTT,CATSDPTIENTGELFF
-,TRBV7-9,TRBJ2-3,many,TGTGCCAGCAGCACGGGCAACACAGATACGCAGTATTTT,CASSTGNTDTQYF
TRBD1,TRBV7-9,TRBJ2-1,many,TGTGCCAGCAGCCACGGACAGGGCGGGTTGGATGAGCAGTTCTTC,CASSHGQGGLDEQFF
-,TRBV24-1,TRBJ1-5,few,TGTGCCACCAGCGAACAGGGAAGCAATCAGCCCCAGCATTTT,CATSEQGSNQPQHF
-,TRBV18,TRBJ1-4,-,TGTGCCAGCTCACCAGAACGGACAGAAGTCCCAACTAATGAAAAACTGTTTTTT,CASSPERTEVPTNEKLFF
TRBD1,TRBV4-1,TRBJ2-2,-,TGCGCCAGCAGCCAAGGGGGCCCGGGACAGATGAACACCGGGGAGCTGTTTTTT,CASSQGGPGQMNTGELFF
TRBD1,TRBV4-1,TRBJ1-2,few,TGCGCCAGCAGCCAAGATACCTCGACAGGGGGCATCTATGGCTACACCTTC,CASSQDTSTGGIYGYTF
TRBD2,TRBV27,TRBJ2-5,few,TGTGCCAGCAGTCCCTGGATGGGGACTAGCGAGATCCAAGAGACCCAGTACTTC,CASSPWMGTSEIQETQYF
-,TRBV6-1,TRBJ1-1,many,TGTGCCAGCAGTGGCCGCGAGATAAACACTGAAGCTTTCTTT,CASSGREINTEAFF